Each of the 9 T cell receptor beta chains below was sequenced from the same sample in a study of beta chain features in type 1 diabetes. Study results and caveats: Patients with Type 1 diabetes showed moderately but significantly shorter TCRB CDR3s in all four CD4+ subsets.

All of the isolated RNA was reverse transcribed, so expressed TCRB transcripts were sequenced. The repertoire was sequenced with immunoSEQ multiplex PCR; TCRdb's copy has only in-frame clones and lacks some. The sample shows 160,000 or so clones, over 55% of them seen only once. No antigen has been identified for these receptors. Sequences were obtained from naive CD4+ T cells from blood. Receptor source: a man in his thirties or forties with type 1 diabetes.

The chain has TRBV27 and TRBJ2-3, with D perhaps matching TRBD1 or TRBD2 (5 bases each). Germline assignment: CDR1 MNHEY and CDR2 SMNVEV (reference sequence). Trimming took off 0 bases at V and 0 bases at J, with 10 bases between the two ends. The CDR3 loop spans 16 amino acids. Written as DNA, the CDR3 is TGTGCCAGCAGTTTATCGCCGGGACCCAGCACAGATACGCAGTATTTT. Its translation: CASSLSPGPSTDTQYF.

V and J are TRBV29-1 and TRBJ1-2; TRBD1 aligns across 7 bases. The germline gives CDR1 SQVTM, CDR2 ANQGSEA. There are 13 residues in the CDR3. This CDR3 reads CGFSGTARGGYTF. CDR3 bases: TGCGGTTTTAGCGGGACAGCGCGAGGTGGCTACACCTTC.

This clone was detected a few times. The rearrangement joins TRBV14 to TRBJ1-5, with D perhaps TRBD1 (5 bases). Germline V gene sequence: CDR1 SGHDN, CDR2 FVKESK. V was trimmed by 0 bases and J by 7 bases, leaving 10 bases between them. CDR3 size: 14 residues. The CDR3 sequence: CASSQERGEQPQHF. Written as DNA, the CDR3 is TGTGCCAGCAGCCAAGAGAGGGGTGAACAGCCCCAGCATTTT.

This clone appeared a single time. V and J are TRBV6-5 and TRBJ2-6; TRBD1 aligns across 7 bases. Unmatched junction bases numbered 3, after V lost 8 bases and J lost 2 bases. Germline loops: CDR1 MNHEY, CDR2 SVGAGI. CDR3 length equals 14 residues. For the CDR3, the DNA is TGTGCCAGCTCTACAGGGGCTGGGGCCAACGTCCTGACTTTC. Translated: CASSTGAGANVLTF.

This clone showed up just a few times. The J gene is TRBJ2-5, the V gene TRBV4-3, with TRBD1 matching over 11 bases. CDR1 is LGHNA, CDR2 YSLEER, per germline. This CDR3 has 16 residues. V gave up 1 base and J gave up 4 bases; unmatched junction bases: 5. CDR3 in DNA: TGCGCCAGCAGCCAAGGGTCCGGGACAGGGGGAGAGACCCAGTACTTC. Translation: CASSQGSGTGGETQYF.

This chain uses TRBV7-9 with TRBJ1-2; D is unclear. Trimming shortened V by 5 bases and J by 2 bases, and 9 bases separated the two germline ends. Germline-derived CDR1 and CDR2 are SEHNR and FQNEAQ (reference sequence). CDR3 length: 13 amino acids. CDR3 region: CASSPDTNYGYTF. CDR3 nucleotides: TGTGCCAGCAGCCCAGACACGAACTATGGCTACACCTTC.

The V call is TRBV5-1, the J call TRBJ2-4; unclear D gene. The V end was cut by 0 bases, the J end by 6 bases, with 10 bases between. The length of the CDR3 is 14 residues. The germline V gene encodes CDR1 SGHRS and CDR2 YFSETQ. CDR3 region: CASSLASSTNIQYF. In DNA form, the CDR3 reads TGCGCCAGCAGCTTGGCCTCATCTACAAACATTCAGTACTTC. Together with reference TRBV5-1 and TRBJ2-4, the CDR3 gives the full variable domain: KAGVTQTPRYLIKTRGQQVTLSCSPISGHRSVSWYQQTPGQGLQFLFEYFSETQRNKGNFPGRFSGRQFSNSRSEMNVSTLELGDSALYLCASSLASSTNIQYFGAGTRLSVL.

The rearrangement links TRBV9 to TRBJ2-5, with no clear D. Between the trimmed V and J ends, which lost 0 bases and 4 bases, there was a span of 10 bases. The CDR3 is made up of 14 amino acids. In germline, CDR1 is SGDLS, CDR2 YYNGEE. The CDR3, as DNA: TGTGCCAGCAGCGTAGGCCTCAGATCAGAGACCCAGTACTTC. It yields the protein CASSVGLRSETQYF.

CDR3 sequence (DNA): TGTGCCAGCAGTGCCGGGAATCAGCCCCAGCATTTT. Amino acids: CASSAGNQPQHF. The chain joins TRBV25-1 to TRBJ1-5; no clear D. The CDR3 covers 12 residues. From germline, CDR1 is MGHDK and CDR2 SYGVNS. V was clipped by 4 bases and J by 4 bases, with 5 bases between them.